The entry below gives a single TCR beta chain sequence along with its context. V gave up 0 bases and J gave up 0 bases, with 9 bases separating them. The V gene's germline CDR1 is LGHNA and CDR2 YNFKEQ. The CDR3 covers 17 residues. In the study's own analysis: Nucleated cell number was recorded as an estimate derived from reference gene primer amplification. Libraries were prepared by immunoSEQ multiplex PCR; TCRdb keeps only in-frame clonotypes and omits some of them. V and J calls and clone size are given by that table; D and trimming were obtained from the DNA. Of fewer than 200,000 clones detected, 75% to 90% appear once; the ten largest clones hold under 4%. These data belong to a study of blood T cell repertoires in COVID-19. Study in general: PBMCs, B-cell-depleted T cells, or T cells were the source of the cDNA or gDNA that made up the material.

This sequence was found in a human donor with acute or convalescent COVID-19. The donor label of this sample is uncertain. Sequenced input: peripheral blood. V is TRBV4-2 and J is TRBJ1-6; TRBD1 is a possible D gene (5 bases). The CDR3 is CASSQDDRSSYNSPLHF. For the CDR3, the DNA is TGTGCCAGCAGCCAAGATGACAGAAGCTCCTATAATTCACCCCTCCACTTT.